This note documents a single T cell receptor (beta chain) sequence. As yet, its antigen is unknown. These data originate in a study of T cell responses to AZD1222 COVID-19 vaccine. Study-wide points: A mostly white British donor set with more females was recruited, and clonal diversity was possibly underestimated.

Some clones are missing from TCRdb's copy, which holds only in-frame ones; the method was immunoSEQ multiplex PCR. The table has 100,000 to 130,000 clones, roughly nine tenths seen once. Unmatched junction bases numbered 12, after V lost 5 bases and J lost 3 bases. This CDR3 is 16 amino acids long. Germline lookup yields CDR1 MNHEY and CDR2 SMNVEV (reference sequence). The clonotype was recovered from an adult who received the AZD1222 COVID-19 vaccine. This sequence joins TRBV27 and TRBJ1-1, with 7 bases that match TRBD1. This sample comprised peripheral blood, obtained 28 days after the second AZD1222 dose. The CDR3 nucleotides read TGTGCCAGCAGTCTATATAAGGGGGCGCTGGACACTGAAGCTTTCTTT. Protein product: CASSLYKGALDTEAFF.